These 14 T cell receptor beta chains originate from one sample sequenced in a study of memory CD4+ T cells and cytomegalovirus serostatus. Single viable CD3+CD4+CD8-CD45RO+ cells were sorted as the memory CD4+ T cells. The repertoire was sequenced with immunoSEQ multiplex PCR; TCRdb's copy has only in-frame clones and lacks some. The repertoire holds about 52,000 clones, around 83% seen once, with 1.5% to 2% in the top ten. The sample comprised memory CD4+ T cells from blood. These receptors were taken from an adult in good health and CMV-seropositive.

The chain links TRBV7-9 to TRBJ2-3; D is unclear. Trimming stripped 5 bases from V and 4 bases from J, with 10 bases between. Germline values: CDR1 SEHNR, CDR2 FQNEAQ (reference sequence). CDR3 size: 13 residues. Here the CDR3 DNA reads TGTGCCAGCAGCCCAAAGACGGCAGATACGCAGTATTTT. It translates to CASSPKTADTQYF.

As for this clone: Other DNA sequences in this sample translate to the same CDR3. This chain connects TRBV29-1 to TRBJ2-5; no firm D call. The germline gives CDR1 SQVTM, CDR2 ANQGSEA. V was clipped by 3 bases and J by 4 bases, with 9 bases between them. This CDR3 has 12 amino acids. CDR3: CSVDRGRETQYF. The CDR3 DNA sequence: TGCAGCGTTGATCGAGGTAGAGAGACCCAGTACTTC.

The chain combines TRBV5-1 with TRBJ1-1, with D tentatively TRBD1 (5 bases). Trimming took off 3 bases at V and 6 bases at J, with 21 bases between the two ends. Germline assignment: CDR1 SGHRS and CDR2 YFSETQ. The CDR3 consists of 16 residues. CDR3 protein: CASSWGFGPRIPEAFF. For the CDR3, the DNA is TGCGCCAGCAGCTGGGGGTTTGGTCCGAGGATCCCTGAAGCTTTCTTT.

The chain uses TRBV7-2 and TRBJ2-5, with 10 bases matching TRBD1. CDR3 length: 13 amino acids. The germline V gene has CDR1 SGHTA and CDR2 FQGNSA. Unmatched junction bases numbered 1, after V lost 4 bases and J lost 5 bases. CDR3 nucleotides: TGTGCCAGCAGCTGGGGACAGGGGGAGACCCAGTACTTC. This sequence encodes CASSWGQGETQYF.

The chain carries TRBV30 and TRBJ1-3, with D unresolved. This CDR3 region has 15 residues. CDR1 GTSNPN and CDR2 SVGIG come from the germline V gene (reference sequence). V dropped 0 bases and J dropped 0 bases, with 9 bases sitting between them. The CDR3 protein is CAWSVTLFSGNTIYF. CDR3 sequence (DNA): TGTGCCTGGAGTGTCACACTCTTCTCTGGAAACACCATATATTTT.

The V gene is TRBV28, the J gene TRBJ2-1, with TRBD1 identical over 7 bases. Germline CDR1 and CDR2: MDHEN and SYDVKM. V gave up 5 bases and J gave up 6 bases; unmatched junction bases: 10. The CDR3 runs to 15 residues. CDR3 in amino acids: CASSIRQGSLNEQFF. Here the CDR3 DNA reads TGTGCCAGCAGTATCCGACAGGGCTCTCTCAATGAGCAGTTCTTC.

The chain combines TRBV5-1 with TRBJ1-5; D is uncertain. V was clipped by 1 base and J by 0 bases, with 8 bases between them. The CDR3 consists of 15 residues. Germline values: CDR1 SGHRS, CDR2 YFSETQ. As DNA, the CDR3 is TGCGCCAGCAGCTTGTCCGGTGATAGCAATCAGCCCCAGCATTTT. Protein: CASSLSGDSNQPQHF.

This clone was seen only a few times. The chain is built from TRBV5-4 and TRBJ1-1, with 8 positions matching TRBD1. This CDR3 is 18 amino acids long. After removal of 0 bases from V and 4 bases from J, the junction contained 14 bases not matched to a gene. Germline V gene lookup returns CDR1 SGHNT and CDR2 YYREEE (reference sequence). DNA for the CDR3: TGTGCCAGCAGCTTGGGGGGCGACAGGGGATCTGGCAGCACTGAAGCTTTCTTT. It yields the protein CASSLGGDRGSGSTEAFF.

The CDR3 here is CASIGDSYNEQFF. The CDR3 DNA sequence: TGTGCCAGTATCGGGGACAGCTACAATGAGCAGTTCTTC. The genes are TRBV19 and TRBJ2-1; 7 bases are shared with TRBD1. In germline, CDR1 is LNHDA, CDR2 SQIVND (reference sequence). The trim removed 7 bases at V and 3 bases at J, leaving 3 bases unmatched. The length of the CDR3 is 13 residues.

The chain uses TRBV18 and TRBJ2-1, with D unclear. From germline, CDR1 is KGHSH and CDR2 LQKENI. The V gene lost 2 bases and the J gene lost 4 bases, with 12 bases spanning the gap. This CDR3 has 15 amino acids. The CDR3 DNA sequence: TGTGCCAGCTCACCAAGGACGGCAAAATACAATGAGCAGTTCTTC. Encoded protein: CASSPRTAKYNEQFF. Variable domain in full (rest from reference TRBV18 and TRBJ2-1): NAGVMQNPRHLVRRRGQEARLRCSPMKGHSHVYWYRQLPEEGLKFMVYLQKENIIDESGMPKERFSAEFPKEGPSILRIQQVVRGDSAAYFCASSPRTAKYNEQFFGPGTRLTVL.

The chain links TRBV19 to TRBJ2-1; D is perhaps TRBD2 (6 bases). With 8 bases removed from V and 6 bases from J, the gap between germline ends came to 17 bases. This CDR3 is built from 14 residues. CDR1 LNHDA and CDR2 SQIVND come from the germline V gene (reference sequence). The CDR3 region has the DNA TGTGCCAGTTCCACGGGAGTAGAGCTCAATGAGCAGTTCTTC. Its translation: CASSTGVELNEQFF.

V and J are TRBV4-1 and TRBJ1-4; 8 nucleotides line up with TRBD1. The CDR3 totals 16 residues. Unmatched junction bases numbered 8, after V lost 0 bases and J lost 8 bases. CDR1 is MGHRA and CDR2 is YSYEKL in the germline V gene. The CDR3 loop reads CASSQDQGQGNEKLFF. The CDR3 DNA is TGCGCCAGCAGCCAAGATCAAGGACAGGGAAACGAAAAACTGTTTTTT.

The chain has TRBV6-1 and TRBJ1-6; D unresolved. This CDR3 comprises 13 residues. CDR1 is MNHNS and CDR2 is SASEGT in the germline V gene. Trimming removed 2 bases at V and 6 bases at J, with 5 bases between. The CDR3 is CASSELGNSPLHF. The CDR3 bases are TGTGCCAGCAGTGAACTCGGTAATTCACCCCTCCACTTT.

The chain links TRBV6-6 to TRBJ2-3; 8 bases line up with TRBD2. The germline V gene encodes CDR1 MNHNY and CDR2 SVGAGI (reference sequence). V dropped 6 bases and J dropped 5; count of bases not matched to a gene: 4. The CDR3 contains 13 residues. CDR3 amino acids: CASSPSGGDTQYF. For the CDR3, the DNA is TGTGCCAGCAGCCCGAGCGGGGGAGATACGCAGTATTTT.